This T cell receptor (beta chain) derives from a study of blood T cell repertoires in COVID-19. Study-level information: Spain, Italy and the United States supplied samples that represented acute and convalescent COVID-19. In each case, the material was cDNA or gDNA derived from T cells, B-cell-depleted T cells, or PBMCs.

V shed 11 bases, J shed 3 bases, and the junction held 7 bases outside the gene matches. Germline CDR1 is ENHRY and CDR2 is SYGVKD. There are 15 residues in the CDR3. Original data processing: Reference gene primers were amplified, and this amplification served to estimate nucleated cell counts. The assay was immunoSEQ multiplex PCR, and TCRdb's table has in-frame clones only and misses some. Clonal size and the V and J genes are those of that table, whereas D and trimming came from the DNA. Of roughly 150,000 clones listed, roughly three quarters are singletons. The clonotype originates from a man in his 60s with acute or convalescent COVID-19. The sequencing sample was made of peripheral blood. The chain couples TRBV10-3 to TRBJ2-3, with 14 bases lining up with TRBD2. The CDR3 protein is CAVGLAGGGTDTQYF. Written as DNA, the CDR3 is TGTGCCGTAGGACTAGCGGGAGGTGGAACAGATACGCAGTATTTT.